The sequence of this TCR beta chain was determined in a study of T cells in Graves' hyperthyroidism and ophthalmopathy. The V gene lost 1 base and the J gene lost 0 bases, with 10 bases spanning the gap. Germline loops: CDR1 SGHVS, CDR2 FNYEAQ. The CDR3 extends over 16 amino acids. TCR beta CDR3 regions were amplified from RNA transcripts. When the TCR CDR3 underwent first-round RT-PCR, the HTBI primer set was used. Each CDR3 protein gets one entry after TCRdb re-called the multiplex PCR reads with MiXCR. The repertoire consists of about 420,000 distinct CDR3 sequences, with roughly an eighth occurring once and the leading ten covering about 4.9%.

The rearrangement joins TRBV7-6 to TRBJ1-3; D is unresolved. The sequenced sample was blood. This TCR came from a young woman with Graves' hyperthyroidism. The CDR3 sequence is CASSLGGLNSGNTIYF. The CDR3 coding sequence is TGTGCCAGCAGCTTAGGAGGGCTCAACTCTGGAAACACCATATATTTT.